This passage covers 6 T cell receptor beta chains from one sample sequenced in a study of T cells in women clearing cervical HPV infection. Method: immunoSEQ multiplex PCR; TCRdb's copy keeps in-frame clones and lacks some. The table for this sample gives some 32,000 clones. Sequencing input: blood buffy coat. These receptors were taken from a woman aged 18-70 years with a cervical HPV16 infection that either progressed to CIN3+ or cleared (not recorded which).

Turning to this clone: The read ends 3 residues shy of where the CDR3 ends; the end is completed using the germline J gene. J is TRBJ2-7 and V is TRBV9, with 11 bases lining up with TRBD1. The trim removed 3 bases at V and 3 bases at J, leaving 5 bases unmatched. CDR3 size: 15 residues. Germline V gene sequence: CDR1 SGDLS, CDR2 YYNGEE. CDR3: CASSGGTGGLYEQYF. The DNA read from the CDR3 is TGTGCCAGCAGCGGGGGGACAGGGGGTCTCTACGAG. Together with reference TRBV9 and TRBJ2-7, the CDR3 gives the full variable domain: DSGVTQTPKHLITATGQRVTLRCSPRSGDLSVYWYQQSLDQGLQFLIQYYNGEERAKGNILERFSAQQFPDLHSELNLSSLELGDSALYFCASSGGTGGLYEQYFGPGTRLTVT.

To note about this clone: The CDR3 goes on 3 residues after the read ends, and that part is filled in from the germline J gene. This chain connects TRBV10-1 to TRBJ2-5; D is perhaps TRBD1 (6 bases). Deletions cut 6 bases from V and 2 bases from J, with 13 bases between. Germline V lookup: CDR1 WNHNN, CDR2 SYGVQD (reference sequence). The CDR3 is 14 amino acids. CDR3 sequence reads: CASSTGSNQETQYF. Incomplete CDR3 DNA: TGCGCCAGCAGCACAGGGAGCAATCAAGAGACC.

CDR3 DNA, as far as it was read: TGCAGTGCTAGAGTCCGAGGGGACGAG. The encoded protein is CSARVRGDE. The CDR3 as a whole reads CSARVRGDEQYF. The V and J genes are TRBV20-1 and TRBJ2-7, with D perhaps TRBD1 or TRBD2 (5 bases each). The read ends 3 residues before the CDR3 terminus; that terminus is restored from the germline J gene. The CDR3 length is 12 residues. Germline-derived CDR1 and CDR2 are DFQATT and SNEGSKA (reference sequence). Deletions cut 1 base from V and 5 bases from J, with 9 bases between.

With regard to this clone: The CDR3 extends 3 residues past the end of the read, so its final part is completed from the germline J gene. The chain uses TRBV11-2 and TRBJ2-2; 9 positions agree with TRBD1. The CDR3 is 15 residues long. Looked up from germline, CDR1 is SGHAT and CDR2 is FQNNGV. CDR3 region: CASSRDRAGANVLFF. The sequenced CDR3 bases are TGTGCCAGCAGCCGGGACAGGGCTGGGGCCAACGTG.

With regard to this clone: The DNA ends 3 residues before the CDR3 does, and the rest of the CDR3 is filled in from the germline J gene. The chain carries TRBV5-1 and TRBJ1-1, with no clear D. The CDR3 is made up of 14 amino acids. Germline V gives CDR1 SGHRS, CDR2 YFSETQ. V lost 0 bases and J lost 0, with 6 bases in between. The CDR3 loop reads CASSLDRLNTEAFF. CDR3 bases read: TGCGCCAGCAGCTTGGACAGATTGAACACTGAA. Supplemented by reference TRBV5-1 and TRBJ1-1, the full variable domain reads KAGVTQTPRYLIKTRGQQVTLSCSPISGHRSVSWYQQTPGQGLQFLFEYFSETQRNKGNFPGRFSGRQFSNSRSEMNVSTLELGDSALYLCASSLDRLNTEAFFGQGTRLTVV.

Points on this clone: The read ends 3 residues shy of where the CDR3 ends; the end is completed using the germline J gene. The chain couples TRBV10-3 to TRBJ1-4, with D perhaps matching TRBD1 (6 bases). Looked up from germline, CDR1 is ENHRY and CDR2 is SYGVKD. Trimming cost V 0 bases and J 6 bases, with 11 bases left between them. This CDR3 is built from 15 residues. The covered CDR3 bases are TGTGCCATCAGTGAGTCGAGGGCAGGGGATGAAAAA. Residues: CAISESRAGDEK. The full CDR3 is CAISESRAGDEKLFF.